The next 30 T cell receptor beta chains were all read from a single sample in a study of T cells in Graves' hyperthyroidism and ophthalmopathy. The CDR3 regions of TCR beta were amplified from RNA transcripts. First-round RT-PCR with HTBI primers amplified the TCR CDR3 region. One entry per CDR3 protein results from TCRdb running MiXCR on the multiplex PCR reads. This sample has approximately 480,000 distinct CDR3 sequences, with around 21% found just once. Specimen: blood. These receptors came from a man in his late teens or twenties with Graves' hyperthyroidism.

This clonotype was observed at least ten times. The chain employs TRBV27 and TRBJ2-7; 11 bases match TRBD2. The germline V gene has CDR1 MNHEY and CDR2 SMNVEV (reference sequence). Trimming took 3 bases from V and 3 from J; bases not matched to a gene: 4. The length of the CDR3 is 15 residues. CDR3 protein: CASSFGLAGLYEQYF. As DNA, the CDR3 is TGTGCCAGCAGTTTCGGACTAGCGGGCCTCTACGAGCAGTACTTC.

Remarks on this clonotype: Germline and junction disagree at one end, which may indicate a read error. The gene calls are TRBV29-1 and TRBJ2-5; 7 bases agree with TRBD1. Germline CDR1 and CDR2: SQVTM and ANQGSEA. There are 11 residues in the CDR3. The CDR3 nucleotides read TGCAGCATGGGACAGCAAGAGGCCCAGTACTTC. This encodes CSMGQQEAQYF.

The V and J genes are TRBV9 and TRBJ1-1; 8 positions match TRBD1. CDR1 SGDLS and CDR2 YYNGEE come from the germline V gene. This CDR3 is built from 15 residues. After removal of 4 bases from V and 6 bases from J, the junction contained 11 bases not matched to a gene. The DNA for the CDR3 is TGTGCCAGCAGCCCTCACCCGACAGGGGTAGCTGAAGCTTTCTTT. Amino acid sequence: CASSPHPTGVAEAFF.

The V call is TRBV28, the J call TRBJ1-5; the match to TRBD1 covers 7 bases. CDR3 length: 18 amino acids. The V and J ends lost 5 bases and 1 base, in that order; junction bases with no gene match: 14. In germline, CDR1 is MDHEN, CDR2 SYDVKM. The CDR3 nucleotides read TGTGCCAGCAGTACCACAACCGGGACAGCCTCGAGCAATCAGCCCCAGCATTTT. Its protein product is CASSTTTGTASSNQPQHF. The full variable domain, in which reference TRBV28 and TRBJ1-5 provide the parts outside the CDR3, is DVKVTQSSRYLVKRTGEKVFLECVQDMDHENMFWYRQDPGLGLRLIYFSYDVKMKEKGDIPEGYSVSREKKERFSLILESASTNQTSMYLCASSTTTGTASSNQPQHFGDGTRLSIL.

This clonotype was detected ten times or more. The gene calls are TRBV5-1 and TRBJ1-1; maybe TRBD1 (5 bases). Germline CDR1 is SGHRS and CDR2 is YFSETQ. With 4 bases removed from V and 1 base from J, the gap between germline ends came to 11 bases. The CDR3 has 14 residues. The chain's CDR3 is CASSTAGRNTEAFF. The CDR3 DNA is TGCGCCAGCAGCACCGCAGGGAGGAACACTGAAGCTTTCTTT.

This clonotype appeared many times. The chain has TRBV28 and TRBJ1-5; D not certain. The V end lost 5 bases, the J end lost 11 bases, and 22 bases lay between the germline ends. The CDR3 contains 15 residues. Per germline, CDR1 MDHEN and CDR2 SYDVKM. DNA for the CDR3: TGTGCCAGCAGTCTTCACGGACGGAGAACTAAGGCCCAGCATTTT. Its protein is CASSLHGRRTKAQHF.

This clonotype occurred a few times. The chain links TRBV11-1 to TRBJ2-7, with D maybe TRBD1 (6 bases). Germline V gene data show CDR1 as SGHAT and CDR2 as FQDESV (reference sequence). V was clipped by 1 base and J by 7 bases, with 8 bases between them. The CDR3 spans 12 residues. The CDR3 sequence is CASSLGTAEQYF. The CDR3 DNA follows: TGTGCCAGCAGCTTAGGGACAGCAGAGCAGTACTTC.

The chain recombines TRBV2 with TRBJ2-2; no definite D call. Germline-derived CDR1 and CDR2 are SNHLY and FYNNEI. V lost 1 base, J lost 4 bases, and 16 bases lay in between. This CDR3 comprises 17 residues. The CDR3 DNA sequence: TGTGCCAGCAGTGAAGATGGGCCTTGGTCGGCCACCGGGGAGCTGTTTTTT. The encoded protein is CASSEDGPWSATGELFF.

This clonotype has a handful of counts. The V call is TRBV7-2, the J call TRBJ2-7; D possibly corresponds to TRBD2 (6 bases). V lost 6 bases and J 3 bases, leaving 18 bases between the germline ends. Germline values: CDR1 SGHTA, CDR2 FQGNSA. The CDR3 totals 15 residues. For the CDR3, the DNA is TGTGCCAGCAGATCCTACCCGGGGGTGGGCTACGAGCAGTACTTC. This codes for CASRSYPGVGYEQYF.

This clonotype has ten or more counts. CDR3 bases: TGCAGTGCTAGATGGTCTGGAAACACCATATATTTT. Translating it yields CSARWSGNTIYF. The rearrangement links TRBV20-1 to TRBJ1-3, with D unresolved. V gave up 2 bases and J gave up 1 base, with 3 bases separating them. CDR3 size: 12 residues. Germline V gene data show CDR1 as DFQATT and CDR2 as SNEGSKA (reference sequence).

This sequence joins TRBV5-1 and TRBJ2-7, with D maybe TRBD1 (7 bases). Germline V gives CDR1 SGHRS, CDR2 YFSETQ. V lost 0 bases to trimming and J lost 11 bases, with 21 bases between them. The CDR3 length is 15 residues. This chain's CDR3 is CASSLDGARGDAKYF. The CDR3 DNA follows: TGCGCCAGCAGCTTGGACGGGGCCAGGGGGGATGCGAAGTACTTC.

This clonotype was detected many times. The V call is TRBV28, the J call TRBJ2-2; D unresolved. V was shortened by 6 bases and J by 0 bases, with 11 bases between the two germline ends. The germline V gene has CDR1 MDHEN and CDR2 SYDVKM. The CDR3 covers 15 residues. The CDR3 bases are TGTGCCAGCAGCTCTCACGAAACGAACACCGGGGAGCTGTTTTTT. Protein product: CASSSHETNTGELFF.

The chain uses TRBV5-1 and TRBJ2-5, with 9 bases lining up with TRBD1. This CDR3 region has 13 residues. The junction had 2 bases not matched to a gene; V was cut back by 4 bases and J by 4 bases. Germline-derived CDR1 and CDR2 are SGHRS and YFSETQ. The CDR3 reads CASSTGQGETQYF. In DNA form, the CDR3 reads TGCGCCAGCAGCACGGGACAGGGAGAGACCCAGTACTTC.

Many counts were recorded for this clonotype. The chain links TRBV6-2 or TRBV6-3 to TRBJ1-2; perhaps TRBD1 as D (6 bases). The germline gives CDR1 MNHEY, CDR2 SVGEGT. V lost 3 bases and J 5 bases, leaving 13 bases between the germline ends. The CDR3 has 14 residues. The CDR3, as DNA: TGTGCCAGCAGTTATGGACGGGGGGCATATGGCTACACCTTC. The encoded protein is CASSYGRGAYGYTF.

This clonotype was found many times. The rearrangement links TRBV12-3 or TRBV12-4 to TRBJ2-2; no clear D. Deletions cut 8 bases from V and 3 bases from J, with 13 bases between. This CDR3 has 14 residues. CDR3 loop: CASFLGRDTGELFF. CDR3 DNA: TGTGCCAGCTTTCTTGGTCGGGACACCGGGGAGCTGTTTTTT.

This clonotype has at least ten counts. The CDR3: CSVGTASGNTIYF. The CDR3 coding sequence is TGCAGCGTTGGGACAGCCTCTGGAAACACCATATATTTT. The chain couples TRBV29-1 to TRBJ1-3; D might be TRBD1 (6 bases). The germline V and J ends were trimmed by 4 bases and 0 bases, with 7 bases remaining between them. The CDR3 has 13 residues. Per germline, CDR1 SQVTM and CDR2 ANQGSEA.

V and J are TRBV5-1 and TRBJ2-2; tentatively, D is TRBD2 (6 bases). CDR1 and CDR2 from the germline V gene are SGHRS and YFSETQ. V gave up 2 bases and J gave up 4 bases, with 9 bases separating them. The CDR3 contains 14 residues. Written as DNA, the CDR3 is TGCGCCAGCAGCTTCGAGGGAGGCACCGGGGAGCTGTTTTTT. This translates into CASSFEGGTGELFF.

The chain joins TRBV12-3 or TRBV12-4 to TRBJ2-7; possible D gene TRBD1, 5 bases. Trimming left V 3 bases short and J 9 bases short, with 15 bases between. The CDR3 has 13 amino acids. CDR3 protein: CASSFRAAQGQYF. CDR3 in DNA: TGTGCCAGCAGTTTTAGGGCAGCGCAGGGGCAGTACTTC.

This clonotype was detected ten times or more. This rearrangement joins TRBV28 to TRBJ2-5; tentatively, D is TRBD2 (6 bases). The CDR3 is made up of 15 amino acids. V lost 4 bases to trimming and J lost 5 bases, with 17 bases between them. Germline loops: CDR1 MDHEN, CDR2 SYDVKM. The CDR3, as DNA: TGTGCCAGCAGTTCCCCAGGAGGGGTAGGGGAGACCCAGTACTTC. Its translation is CASSSPGGVGETQYF.

Here the CDR3 DNA reads TGTGCCACCAGCCGCTTTAGGGAGGCCAACGTCCTGACTTTC. This sequence encodes CATSRFREANVLTF. The J gene is TRBJ2-6, the V gene TRBV15; D is unclear. The germline CDR1 and CDR2 sequences are LNHNV and YYDKDF (reference sequence). The CDR3 has 14 amino acids. V was shortened by 5 bases and J by 6 bases, with 11 bases between the two germline ends. Full variable domain (outside the CDR3, taken from reference TRBV15 and TRBJ2-6): DAMVIQNPRYQVTQFGKPVTLSCSQTLNHNVMYWYQQKSSQAPKLLFHYYDKDFNNEADTPDNFQSRRPNTSFCFLDIRSPGLGDTAMYLCATSRFREANVLTFGAGSRLTVL.

For this clonotype: One end of the junction is discordant with germline, which a read error may explain. The chain combines TRBV14 with TRBJ2-5; TRBD1 aligns across 8 bases. The CDR3 loop spans 15 amino acids. Germline V gene lookup returns CDR1 SGHDN and CDR2 FVKESK. DNA for the CDR3: TGTGCCAGCAGCAATCCGACAGGGGCCGGTGAGACCCGGTACTTC. Its protein product is CASSNPTGAGETRYF.

Regarding this clonotype: This could be a read error, since a much larger clone is one nucleotide away. V and J are TRBV20-1 and TRBJ1-1; 10 positions match TRBD1. In germline, CDR1 is DFQATT, CDR2 SNEGSKA (reference sequence). With V trimmed by 6 bases and J by 4 bases, 11 bases remained unmatched. The CDR3 is made up of 15 amino acids. The CDR3 spells CSADSGTGEATEAFF. CDR3 in DNA: TGCAGTGCGGACTCCGGGACAGGGGAAGCCACTGAAGCTTTCTTT.

This clonotype was detected a few times. The gene calls are TRBV11-3 and TRBJ2-5; D is undetermined. Germline CDR1 is SGHNT and CDR2 is YENEEA. The V and J ends lost 5 bases and 2 bases respectively, with 12 bases between them. This CDR3 contains 14 residues. As DNA, the CDR3 is TGTGCCAGCAGCCCCACCCGAAGTCAAGAGACCCAGTACTTC. Translating gives CASSPTRSQETQYF.

This clonotype was recorded at least ten times. V gene TRBV6-2 or TRBV6-3 combines with J gene TRBJ1-6; D is undetermined. This CDR3 contains 14 residues. Germline V gives CDR1 MNHEY, CDR2 SVGEGT. V was cut by 0 bases and J by 7 bases, with 7 bases left in between. CDR3 amino acids: CASSYSGENSPLHF. DNA of the CDR3: TGTGCCAGCAGTTACTCTGGAGAAAATTCACCCCTCCACTTT.

The sample holds many counts of this clonotype. J is TRBJ1-1 and V is TRBV20-1; D gene uncertain. The CDR3 length is 12 residues. Germline lookup yields CDR1 DFQATT and CDR2 SNEGSKA (reference sequence). V was shortened by 2 bases and J by 8 bases, with 12 bases between the two germline ends. CDR3 DNA: TGCAGTGCTAGACTGAGGGAACGAGAAGCTTTCTTT. This codes for CSARLREREAFF.

In this sample, this clonotype turned up many times. The genes are TRBV6-1 and TRBJ1-3; D is unresolved. The CDR3 covers 14 residues. V was cut by 4 bases and J by 2 bases, with 9 bases left in between. Germline V gene lookup returns CDR1 MNHNS and CDR2 SASEGT. Here the CDR3 reads CASSGQVPGNTIYF. CDR3 coding DNA: TGTGCCAGCAGTGGTCAGGTCCCTGGAAACACCATATATTTT.

In its sample, this clonotype was seen a few times. The rearrangement uses TRBV6-1 and TRBJ1-2; D not resolved. Germline V gene sequence: CDR1 MNHNS, CDR2 SASEGT. Trimming shortened V by 7 bases and J by 8 bases, and 23 bases separated the two germline ends. There are 15 residues in the CDR3. The CDR3 region has the DNA TGTGCCAGCACCTCGTATTCAGGAGGAGGATACGGCTACACCTTC. It translates to CASTSYSGGGYGYTF.

This clonotype appeared many times. J is TRBJ1-1 and V is TRBV10-3; TRBD1 aligns across 11 bases. The CDR3 has 15 amino acids. The ends lost 2 bases at V and 4 bases at J; junction bases unmatched: 3. Per germline, CDR1 ENHRY and CDR2 SYGVKD. The CDR3 sequence is CAISEGQGASTEAFF. The CDR3 DNA reads TGTGCCATCAGTGAGGGACAGGGGGCAAGCACTGAAGCTTTCTTT.

This clonotype was counted at least ten times. The rearrangement uses TRBV5-1 and TRBJ2-7; D might be TRBD1 or TRBD2, each matching 5 bases. V was trimmed by 5 bases and J by 0 bases, leaving 9 bases between them. The length of the CDR3 is 13 residues. The germline V gene has CDR1 SGHRS and CDR2 YFSETQ. This CDR3 reads CASRGTVSYEQYF. The CDR3 nucleotides are TGCGCCAGCAGAGGGACGGTCTCCTACGAGCAGTACTTC.

The rearrangement uses TRBV5-1 and TRBJ1-1; D is unclear. Germline V gene data show CDR1 as SGHRS and CDR2 as YFSETQ. Trimming took off 0 bases at V and 1 base at J, with 7 bases between the two ends. The CDR3 is 14 residues long. CDR3: CASSLGAENTEAFF. The CDR3 DNA reads TGCGCCAGCAGCTTGGGAGCCGAGAACACTGAAGCTTTCTTT.